What follows are 5 T cell receptor beta chains derived from one specimen sequenced in a study of blood T cells in healthy people across ages. Then a second PCR, running about 6 to 11 cycles, was carried out with a sample-barcoded 5' primer and a J-beta primer mix. One entry per CDR3 protein, called by TCRdb with MiXCR from the 5' RACE reads. Counted here are 1,300,000 or so distinct CDR3 sequences, approximately 59% occurring once; the ten biggest clones make up 6.7%. The sequenced sample consisted of blood. The receptor source for this set is a young man in good health.

This clonotype showed up just a few times. J is TRBJ2-1 and V is TRBV29-1, with D possibly TRBD2 on 5 matching bases. This CDR3 has 12 residues. Germline V lookup: CDR1 SQVTM, CDR2 ANQGSEA. Deletions cut 5 bases from V and 4 bases from J, with 9 bases between. DNA of the CDR3: TGCAGCGTTTTGCTAGCATACAATGAGCAGTTCTTC. Its translation: CSVLLAYNEQFF.

V gene TRBV7-2 combines with J gene TRBJ2-1; 11 bases fit TRBD2. The J call may not be correct, given that the DNA end is closer to TRBJ2-7. Germline lookup yields CDR1 SGHTA and CDR2 FQGNSA. The CDR3 has 16 amino acids. Written as DNA, the CDR3 is TGTGCCAGCAGCTACATAGCGGGAGGGTTGAGCCACGAGCAGTACTTC. The encoded protein is CASSYIAGGLSHEQYF.

The V and J genes are TRBV10-2 and TRBJ2-1; no definite D call. Per the germline V gene, CDR1 is WSHSY and CDR2 is SAAADI. The CDR3 extends over 14 amino acids. The V end was cut by 2 bases, the J end by 3 bases, with 8 bases between. The CDR3 DNA reads TGCGCCAGCAGTGAGGTGGAAGTCTACAATGAGCAGTTCTTC. Its translation is CASSEVEVYNEQFF.

This clonotype occurred a few times. This sequence joins TRBV4-2 and TRBJ2-5; D gene ambiguous. The end of the DNA aligns better with TRBJ2-7, so the J call may be wrong. The CDR3 sequence is 16 residues long. From germline, CDR1 is LGHNA and CDR2 YNFKEQ. In DNA form, the CDR3 reads TGTGCCAGCAGCCTAAGATTGTCAGAAAGGATCCACGAGCAGTACTTC. This encodes CASSLRLSERIHEQYF.

The chain couples TRBV11-2 to TRBJ2-1; 7 nucleotides line up with TRBD2. The CDR3 contains 15 residues. Germline V gene data show CDR1 as SGHAT and CDR2 as FQNNGV. J gave up 2 bases and V 3 bases, and 4 bases lay outside the gene matches. CDR3 bases: TGTGCCAGCAGCTTGTGGGGGGGGACCTACAATGAGCAGTTCTTC. It translates to CASSLWGGTYNEQFF.